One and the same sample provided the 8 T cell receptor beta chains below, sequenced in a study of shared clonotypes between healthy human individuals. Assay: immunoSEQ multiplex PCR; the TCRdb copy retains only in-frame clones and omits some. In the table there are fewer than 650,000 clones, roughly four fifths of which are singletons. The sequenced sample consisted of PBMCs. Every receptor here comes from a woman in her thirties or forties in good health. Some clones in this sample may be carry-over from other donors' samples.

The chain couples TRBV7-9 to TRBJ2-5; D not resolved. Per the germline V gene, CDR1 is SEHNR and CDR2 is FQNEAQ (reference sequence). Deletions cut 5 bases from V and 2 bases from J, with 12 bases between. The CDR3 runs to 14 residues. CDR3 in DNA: TGTGCCAGCAGCCACTGGGCAGCACAAGAGACCCAGTACTTC. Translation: CASSHWAAQETQYF.

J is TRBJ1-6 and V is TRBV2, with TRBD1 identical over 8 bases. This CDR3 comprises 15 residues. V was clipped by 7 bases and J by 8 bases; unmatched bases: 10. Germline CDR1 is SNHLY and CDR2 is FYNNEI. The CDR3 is CASKGPQGADSPLHF. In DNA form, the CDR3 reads TGTGCCAGCAAAGGGCCTCAGGGGGCTGATTCACCCCTCCACTTT.

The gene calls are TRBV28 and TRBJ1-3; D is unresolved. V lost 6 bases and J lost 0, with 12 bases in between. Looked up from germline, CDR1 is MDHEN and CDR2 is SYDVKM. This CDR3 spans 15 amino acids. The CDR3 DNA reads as TGTGCCAGCAGGAGTGACCCTTACTCTGGAAACACCATATATTTT. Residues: CASRSDPYSGNTIYF.

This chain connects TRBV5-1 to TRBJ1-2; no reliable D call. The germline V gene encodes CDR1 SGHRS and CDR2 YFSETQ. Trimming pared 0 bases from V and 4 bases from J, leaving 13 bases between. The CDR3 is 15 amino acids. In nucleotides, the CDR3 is TGCGCCAGCAGCTTGGAGGAGGGCAGTTCCTATGGCTACACCTTC. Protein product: CASSLEEGSSYGYTF.

The CDR3 region has the DNA TGTGCCAGCAGCCCGCGGACAGCCCCCATGAACACTGAAGCTTTCTTT. Encoded protein: CASSPRTAPMNTEAFF. The gene calls are TRBV7-9 and TRBJ1-1; a weak D match, TRBD1 (6 bases). Trimming took off 5 bases at V and 0 bases at J, with 16 bases between the two ends. Germline-derived CDR1 and CDR2 are SEHNR and FQNEAQ (reference sequence). The CDR3 is made up of 16 amino acids.

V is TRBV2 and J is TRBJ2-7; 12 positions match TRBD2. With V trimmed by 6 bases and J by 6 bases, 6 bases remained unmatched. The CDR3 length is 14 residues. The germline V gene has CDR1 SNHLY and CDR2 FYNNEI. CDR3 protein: CASRETSGRIEQYF. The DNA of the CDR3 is TGTGCCAGCAGGGAGACTAGCGGGAGAATCGAGCAGTACTTC.

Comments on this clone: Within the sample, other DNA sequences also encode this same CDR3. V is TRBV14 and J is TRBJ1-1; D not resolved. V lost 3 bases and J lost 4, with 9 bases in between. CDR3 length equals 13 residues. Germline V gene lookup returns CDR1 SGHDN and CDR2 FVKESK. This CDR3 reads CASSQGRGTEAFF. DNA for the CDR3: TGTGCCAGCAGCCAGGGTAGAGGCACTGAAGCTTTCTTT.

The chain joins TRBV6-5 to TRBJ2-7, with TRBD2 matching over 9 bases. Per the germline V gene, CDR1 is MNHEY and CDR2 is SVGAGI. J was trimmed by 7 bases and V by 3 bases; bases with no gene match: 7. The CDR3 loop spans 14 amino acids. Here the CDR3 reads CASSYLAGAGEQYF. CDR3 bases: TGTGCCAGCAGTTATTTAGCGGGAGCGGGGGAGCAGTACTTC.